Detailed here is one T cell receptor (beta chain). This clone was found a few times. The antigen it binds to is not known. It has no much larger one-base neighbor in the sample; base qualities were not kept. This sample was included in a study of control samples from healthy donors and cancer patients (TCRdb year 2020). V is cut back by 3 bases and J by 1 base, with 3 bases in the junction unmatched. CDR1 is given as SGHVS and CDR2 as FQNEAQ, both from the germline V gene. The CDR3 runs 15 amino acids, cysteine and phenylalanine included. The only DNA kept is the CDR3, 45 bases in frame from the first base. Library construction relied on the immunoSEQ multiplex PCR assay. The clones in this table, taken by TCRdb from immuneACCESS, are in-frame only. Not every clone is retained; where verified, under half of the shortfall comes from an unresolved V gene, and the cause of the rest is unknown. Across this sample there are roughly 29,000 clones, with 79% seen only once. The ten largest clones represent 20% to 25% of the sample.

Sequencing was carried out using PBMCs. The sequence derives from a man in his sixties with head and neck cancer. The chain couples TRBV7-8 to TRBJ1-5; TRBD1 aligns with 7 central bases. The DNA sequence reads TGTGCCAGCAGCTTTTCGGGACAGAGCAATCAGCCCCAGCATTTT. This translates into CASSFSGQSNQPQHF.